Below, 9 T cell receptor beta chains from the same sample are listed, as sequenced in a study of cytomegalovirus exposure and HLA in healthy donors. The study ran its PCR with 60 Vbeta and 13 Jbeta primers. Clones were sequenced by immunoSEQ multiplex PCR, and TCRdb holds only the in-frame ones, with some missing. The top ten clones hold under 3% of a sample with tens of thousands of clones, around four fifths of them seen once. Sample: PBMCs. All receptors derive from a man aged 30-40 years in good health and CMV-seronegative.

CDR3 residues: CASSLSFAGTQYF. In nucleotides, the CDR3 is TGTGCCAGCAGTTTATCGTTCGCGGGGACCCAGTACTTC. The chain joins TRBV27 to TRBJ2-5; a weak D match, TRBD2 (5 bases). The germline V gene encodes CDR1 MNHEY and CDR2 SMNVEV (reference sequence). The V gene lost 0 bases and the J gene lost 7 bases, with 9 bases spanning the gap. The length of the CDR3 is 13 residues.

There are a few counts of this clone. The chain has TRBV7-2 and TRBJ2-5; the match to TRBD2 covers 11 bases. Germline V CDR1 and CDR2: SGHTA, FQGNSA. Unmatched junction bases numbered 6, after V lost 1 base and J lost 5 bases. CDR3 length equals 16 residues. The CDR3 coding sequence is TGTGCCAGCAGCTTAGAGTTTAGCGGGGGGGTGGAGACCCAGTACTTC. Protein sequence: CASSLEFSGGVETQYF.

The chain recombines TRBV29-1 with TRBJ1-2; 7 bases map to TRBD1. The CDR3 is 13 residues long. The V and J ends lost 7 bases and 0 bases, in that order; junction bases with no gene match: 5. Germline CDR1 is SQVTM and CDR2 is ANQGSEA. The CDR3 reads CSARTGANYGYTF. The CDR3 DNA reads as TGCAGCGCCCGGACAGGAGCTAACTATGGCTACACCTTC.

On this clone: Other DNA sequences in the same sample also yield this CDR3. CDR3 sequence: CASSPRQGNTEAFF. CDR3 DNA: TGTGCCAGCAGCCCCCGACAGGGGAACACTGAAGCTTTCTTT. The gene calls are TRBV7-2 and TRBJ1-1; 7 bases are shared with TRBD1. CDR1 SGHTA and CDR2 FQGNSA come from the germline V gene. The CDR3 loop spans 14 amino acids. V lost 5 bases, J lost 1 base, and 4 bases stayed unmatched.

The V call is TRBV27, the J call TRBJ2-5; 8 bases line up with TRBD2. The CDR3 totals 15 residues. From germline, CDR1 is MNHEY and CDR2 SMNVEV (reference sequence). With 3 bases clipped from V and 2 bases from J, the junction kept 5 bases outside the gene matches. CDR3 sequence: CASSLLIAGQETQYF. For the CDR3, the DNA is TGTGCCAGCAGTTTGTTAATAGCGGGGCAAGAGACCCAGTACTTC.

The CDR3 loop is CASTLGTALKLNQPQHF. The CDR3 coding sequence is TGTGCCAGTACCCTTGGGACAGCTCTTAAACTTAATCAGCCCCAGCATTTT. This sequence joins TRBV19 and TRBJ1-5; 7 nucleotides align to TRBD1. The germline V gene encodes CDR1 LNHDA and CDR2 SQIVND (reference sequence). The CDR3 consists of 17 residues. The V and J ends lost 7 bases and 4 bases, in that order; junction bases with no gene match: 16.

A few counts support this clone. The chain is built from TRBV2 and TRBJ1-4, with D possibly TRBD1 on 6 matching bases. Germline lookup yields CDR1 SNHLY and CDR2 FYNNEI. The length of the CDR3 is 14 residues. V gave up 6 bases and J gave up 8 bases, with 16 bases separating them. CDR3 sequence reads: CASSQGGGREKLFF. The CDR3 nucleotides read TGTGCCAGCAGCCAAGGGGGGGGAAGAGAAAAACTGTTTTTT.

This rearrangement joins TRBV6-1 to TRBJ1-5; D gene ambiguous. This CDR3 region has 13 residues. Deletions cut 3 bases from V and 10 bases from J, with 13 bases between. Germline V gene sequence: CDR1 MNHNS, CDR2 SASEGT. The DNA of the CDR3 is TGTGCCAGCAGTGAGGCCCCCGAGGGCCCCCAGCATTTT. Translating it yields CASSEAPEGPQHF.

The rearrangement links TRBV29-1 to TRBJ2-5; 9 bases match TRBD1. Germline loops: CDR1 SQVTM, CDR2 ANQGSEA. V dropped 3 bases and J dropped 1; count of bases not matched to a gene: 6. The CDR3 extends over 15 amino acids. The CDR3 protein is CSVDRGQGPQETQYF. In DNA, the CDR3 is TGCAGCGTTGATAGGGGACAGGGCCCCCAAGAGACCCAGTACTTC. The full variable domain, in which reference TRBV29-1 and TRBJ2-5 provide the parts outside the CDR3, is SAVISQKPSRDICQRGTSLTIQCQVDSQVTMMFWYRQQPGQSLTLIATANQGSEATYESGFVIDKFPISRPNLTFSTLTVSNMSPEDSSIYLCSVDRGQGPQETQYFGPGTRLLVL.